Listed below are T cell receptor beta chains from one sample, sequenced in a study of control samples from healthy donors and cancer patients. The method was immunoSEQ multiplex PCR; TCRdb's version includes in-frame clones alone and lacks a portion of them. The table shows over 150,000 clones, with around 94% occurring only once. Material for sequencing was blood. These receptors were taken from a woman under 30 in good health. Each CDR3 is given with its conserved first and last residue. Each record gives: D gene, clone size, V gene, J gene, CDR3 protein, CDR3 DNA. The D gene is left open where the match is weak. Clone size is not always given. Where it is, it says once, few, many or a class for expanded clones.

NA	NA	TRBV18	TRBJ2-7	CASSPRLGEQYF	TGTGCCAGCTCACCCCGATTGGGCGAGCAGTACTTC
TRBD1	NA	TRBV28	TRBJ2-1	CASGNTGGIFYNEQFF	TGTGCCAGCGGAAACACAGGGGGCATTTTCTACAATGAGCAGTTCTTC
NA	NA	TRBV7-2	TRBJ2-7	CASSLVTGRAIRYEQYF	TGTGCCAGCAGCTTAGTTACGGGGCGGGCCATTCGCTACGAGCAGTACTTC
NA	NA	TRBV25-1	TRBJ1-1	CASSGRGEAFF	TGTGCCAGCAGTGGGCGAGGTGAAGCTTTCTTT
NA	NA	TRBV6-2/TRBV6-3	TRBJ2-3	CASSGSDFTDTQYF	TGTGCCAGCAGTGGGTCAGACTTCACAGATACGCAGTATTTT
TRBD1	NA	TRBV7-9	TRBJ2-1	CASSPLGQSPYNEQFF	TGTGCCAGCAGCCCGCTGGGACAGTCCCCCTACAATGAGCAGTTCTTC
TRBD1	NA	TRBV3-1/TRBV3-2	TRBJ1-2	CASGQGAGGYTF	TGTGCCAGCGGACAGGGGGCGGGAGGCTACACCTTC
NA	NA	TRBV4-2	TRBJ1-1	CASSQAARSMNTEAFF	TGTGCCAGCAGCCAAGCAGCCCGGTCCATGAACACTGAAGCTTTCTTT
TRBD1	NA	TRBV7-6	TRBJ1-1	CASSLVDYRPGTGPPEAFF	TGTGCCAGCAGCTTAGTAGACTACCGTCCCGGGACAGGCCCCCCTGAAGCTTTCTTT
NA	once	TRBV5-6	TRBJ1-1	CASSLEQTTEAFF	TGTGCCAGCAGCTTGGAACAGACAACTGAAGCTTTCTTT
NA	once	TRBV19	TRBJ2-4	CVSSIIFGARSWTENIQYF	TGTGTCAGTAGTATCATTTTTGGGGCGCGGTCTTGGACGGAAAACATTCAGTACTTC
TRBD1	NA	TRBV2	TRBJ1-2	CASSGTGGPSGYTF	TGTGCCAGCAGTGGGACAGGGGGCCCTAGTGGCTACACCTTC
NA	NA	TRBV5-1	TRBJ1-1	CASSFRGTEAFF	TGCGCCAGCAGCTTTAGGGGAACTGAAGCTTTCTTT
NA	NA	TRBV3-1/TRBV3-2	TRBJ2-3	CASSLRDLGTDTQYF	TGTGCCAGCAGCTTGAGGGACCTCGGCACAGATACGCAGTATTTT
NA	NA	TRBV6-1	TRBJ1-6	CASSEARDTFTLRDSPLHF	TGTGCCAGCAGTGAAGCCCGGGACACCTTTACCCTCCGGGATTCACCCCTCCACTTT
NA	NA	TRBV9	TRBJ1-3	CASSVESSGNTIYF	TGTGCCAGCAGCGTAGAGTCCTCTGGAAACACCATATATTTT
TRBD2	NA	TRBV5-6	TRBJ2-7	CASSLVVASGLAGAAPTF	TGTGCCAGCAGCTTGGTGGTTGCCTCCGGACTAGCGGGGGCTGCGCCCACCTTC
TRBD1	NA	TRBV9	TRBJ1-5	CASSPKIRDRGPYSNQPQHF	TGTGCCAGCAGCCCAAAGATCCGGGACAGGGGGCCGTATAGCAATCAGCCCCAGCATTTT
TRBD1	NA	TRBV6-2/TRBV6-3	TRBJ2-3	CASSYTGGRDTQYF	TGTGCCAGCAGTTACACAGGGGGCAGAGATACGCAGTATTTT
NA	NA	TRBV11-2	TRBJ2-1	CASSLGRHNEQFF	TGTGCCAGCAGCTTAGGCCGACACAATGAGCAGTTCTTC
NA	once	TRBV5-6	TRBJ1-1	CASRSGVVNTEAFF	TGTGCCAGCAGGTCAGGGGTGGTGAACACTGAAGCTTTCTTT
TRBD1	NA	TRBV2	TRBJ2-7	CASSQGTGSYEQYF	TGTGCCAGCAGTCAGGGGACAGGGAGCTACGAGCAGTACTTC
TRBD1	NA	TRBV18	TRBJ1-1	CASSQGAWGTEAFF	TGTGCCAGCTCACAGGGGGCGTGGGGCACTGAAGCTTTCTTT
NA	few	TRBV6-5	TRBJ2-7	CASSNRGVEAEQYF	TGTGCCAGCAGTAACCGCGGGGTTGAGGCCGAGCAGTACTTC
NA	NA	TRBV21-1	TRBJ2-7	CARSKAVIAVVHEQYF	TGTGCCAGAAGCAAAGCGGTCATAGCGGTGGTCCACGAGCAGTACTTC
TRBD1	NA	TRBV5-6	TRBJ2-7	CASSWGTGEAYEQYF	TGTGCCAGCAGCTGGGGGACAGGGGAAGCCTACGAGCAGTACTTC
TRBD2	NA	TRBV7-2	TRBJ2-1	CASRRTSGNEQFF	TGTGCCAGCAGGAGGACTAGCGGCAATGAGCAGTTCTTC
NA	NA	TRBV7-8	TRBJ1-1	CASSLAEGRGNTEAFF	TGTGCCAGCAGCTTAGCGGAAGGAAGGGGGAACACTGAAGCTTTCTTT
TRBD1	NA	TRBV4-1	TRBJ1-4	CASSQYRGRDNEKLFF	TGCGCCAGCAGCCAGTACAGGGGGCGAGATAATGAAAAACTGTTTTTT
NA	NA	TRBV19	TRBJ1-3	CASRPFPEGVLSGNTIYF	TGTGCCAGTAGGCCATTCCCGGAGGGGGTCCTCTCTGGAAACACCATATATTTT
NA	NA	TRBV4-2	TRBJ2-5	CASSHEGQPGETQYF	TGTGCCAGCAGCCATGAAGGACAGCCGGGGGAGACCCAGTACTTC
TRBD1	NA	TRBV7-9	TRBJ2-3	CASSLGTGSTDTQYF	TGTGCCAGCAGCTTAGGGACAGGTAGCACAGATACGCAGTATTTT
NA	NA	TRBV2	TRBJ1-2	CASSFSGTENYGYTF	TGTGCCAGCAGCTTTTCCGGGACCGAAAACTATGGCTACACCTTC
TRBD1	NA	TRBV19	TRBJ2-5	CASSIGVTGGQETQYF	TGTGCCAGTAGTATTGGAGTGACAGGGGGCCAAGAGACCCAGTACTTC
NA	once	TRBV2	TRBJ1-1	CASRLEGDTEAFF	TGTGCCAGCAGGCTCGAGGGGGACACTGAAGCTTTCTTT
NA	NA	TRBV12-3/TRBV12-4	TRBJ1-1	CASSLEVNTEAFF	TGTGCCAGCAGTTTAGAAGTTAACACTGAAGCTTTCTTT
NA	NA	TRBV18	TRBJ1-1	CASSPNLNTEAFF	TGTGCCAGCTCACCCAACTTGAACACTGAAGCTTTCTTT
TRBD1	NA	TRBV7-2	TRBJ2-7	CASSSILSTGPYEQYF	TGTGCCAGCAGCTCCATCCTATCGACAGGGCCCTACGAGCAGTACTTC
NA	NA	TRBV5-4	TRBJ2-7	CASSLVAGLSYEQYF	TGTGCCAGCAGCTTGGTGGCAGGACTTTCCTACGAGCAGTACTTC
NA	NA	TRBV11-2	TRBJ2-5	CASSPQETQYF	TGTGCCAGCAGCCCACAAGAGACCCAGTACTTC
NA	NA	TRBV10-1	TRBJ2-3	CASSDDLGVDTQYF	TGCGCCAGCAGCGACGATCTAGGCGTAGATACGCAGTATTTT
NA	NA	TRBV7-9	TRBJ2-3	CASSLEGPTPSDTQYF	TGTGCCAGCAGCTTAGAGGGTCCGACTCCGTCGGATACGCAGTATTTT
NA	NA	TRBV28	TRBJ1-5	CASSTYSNQPQHF	TGTGCCAGCAGTACTTATAGCAATCAGCCCCAGCATTTT
TRBD1	NA	TRBV7-6	TRBJ2-2	CASSLALRDRGHTGELFF	TGTGCCAGCAGCTTAGCCCTGAGGGACAGGGGTCACACCGGGGAGCTGTTTTTT
NA	NA	TRBV5-1	TRBJ2-3	CASSLFIRGASTDTQYF	TGCGCCAGCAGCTTGTTTATCCGGGGAGCTAGCACAGATACGCAGTATTTT
NA	NA	TRBV19	TRBJ1-1	CASSVDLPFSNTEAFF	TGTGCCAGTAGTGTGGACTTACCCTTTTCGAACACTGAAGCTTTCTTT
NA	NA	TRBV25-1	TRBJ1-4	CASSFAQEGNEKLFF	TGTGCCAGCAGTTTCGCACAGGAGGGGAATGAAAAACTGTTTTTT
NA	NA	TRBV6-2/TRBV6-3	TRBJ2-1	CASSYSLSASSYNEQFF	TGTGCCAGCAGTTACTCATTGTCGGCTAGCTCCTACAATGAGCAGTTCTTC
NA	NA	TRBV19	TRBJ1-2	CASSLQANYGYTF	TGTGCCAGTAGTCTGCAGGCCAACTATGGCTACACCTTC
NA	NA	TRBV5-1	TRBJ1-1	CASSLSTPGAEAFF	TGCGCCAGCAGCTTGAGCACCCCGGGGGCTGAAGCTTTCTTT
NA	NA	TRBV5-5	TRBJ2-7	CASSLEPSIEQYF	TGTGCCAGCAGCTTGGAACCCTCTATCGAGCAGTACTTC
NA	NA	TRBV28	TRBJ1-5	CASSPEDERVRRQPQHF	TGTGCCAGCAGCCCCGAAGATGAGAGGGTTAGAAGACAGCCCCAGCATTTT
NA	NA	TRBV10-3	TRBJ2-1	CAISTLLGAEQFF	TGTGCCATCTCCACCTTACTAGGGGCTGAGCAGTTCTTC
TRBD1	NA	TRBV5-6	TRBJ1-2	CASSSGQGSGYTF	TGTGCCAGCAGCTCCGGACAGGGCTCTGGCTACACCTTC
TRBD2	NA	TRBV2	TRBJ2-5	CASNQAGGRGETQYF	TGTGCCAGCAATCAAGCGGGGGGCAGAGGGGAGACCCAGTACTTC
TRBD1	NA	TRBV4-1	TRBJ1-6	CASSQVKAVTGFGSPLHF	TGCGCCAGCAGCCAAGTCAAGGCCGTGACAGGGTTCGGATCACCCCTCCACTTT
NA	NA	TRBV9	TRBJ2-3	CASSGSPTWGDTQYF	TGTGCCAGCAGCGGGTCCCCCACCTGGGGAGATACGCAGTATTTT
NA	few	TRBV2	TRBJ1-1	CASSGGLRTEAFF	TGTGCCAGCAGTGGGGGATTGAGAACTGAAGCTTTCTTT